A selection of T cell receptor beta chains follows, all from one sample in a study of post-analysis software for immune sequencing data. TCRdb used MiXCR to reprocess the PCR reads, holding one entry per CDR3 protein. Seen here are some 500,000 distinct CDR3 sequences, roughly 45% observed once, and the top ten hold around an eighth. Sequenced: blood. The receptor set was obtained from a girl between 10 and 17 years old with multiple sclerosis. CDR3s include the opening cysteine and the closing phenylalanine or tryptophan. A D gene is named only where the DNA matches it firmly. Rows may omit the clone size; those that give it use once, few, many or a size class.

V: TRBV6-6; J: TRBJ2-1; size: few; D: TRBD1; DNA: TGTGCCAGTGGACAGGGGGTTTACAATGAGCAGTTCTTC; CDR3: CASGQGVYNEQFF
V: TRBV3-1; J: TRBJ2-5; size: .; D: TRBD2; DNA: TGTGCCAGCAGCCAAGATTATTTGTCGGGAGGGCTCCAAGAGACCCAGTACTTC; CDR3: CASSQDYLSGGLQETQYF
V: TRBV4-1; J: TRBJ2-5; size: few; D: .; DNA: TGCGCCAGCAGCCAAACCTCCGGGACTCCCCAAGAGACCCAGTACTTC; CDR3: CASSQTSGTPQETQYF
V: TRBV6-6; J: TRBJ1-5; size: .; D: .; DNA: TGTGCCAGCAGTTACTCGAGGGCTATGAATGGCAATCAGCCCCAGCATTTT; CDR3: CASSYSRAMNGNQPQHF
V: TRBV27; J: TRBJ2-7; size: few; D: .; DNA: TGTGCCAGCACTCCTGCAGGGGAACGGTACGAGCAGTACTTC; CDR3: CASTPAGERYEQYF
V: TRBV7-8; J: TRBJ2-3; size: .; D: .; DNA: TGTGCCAGCAGCTCCTTTTTAGAGGGGAGTAATACAGATACGCAGTATTTT; CDR3: CASSSFLEGSNTDTQYF
V: TRBV7-3; J: TRBJ2-3; size: few; D: TRBD2; DNA: TGTGCCAGCAGCCGAGCGGGAGGGCCCACAGATACGCAGTATTTT; CDR3: CASSRAGGPTDTQYF
V: TRBV28; J: TRBJ2-5; size: .; D: TRBD2; DNA: TGTGCCAGCAGTTTAGTCTCACCTAGGCTAGCGGGAGCTGGTGAGACCCAGTACTTC; CDR3: CASSLVSPRLAGAGETQYF
V: TRBV7-3; J: TRBJ2-1; size: .; D: .; DNA: TGTGCCAGCAGCTCGGGACTCCGAAATGAGCAGTTCTTC; CDR3: CASSSGLRNEQFF
V: TRBV20-1; J: TRBJ2-1; size: few; D: .; DNA: TGCAGTGCTAGAGGGGTGCGGGTACGCTATCTCCCCCACAATGAGCAGTTCTTC; CDR3: CSARGVRVRYLPHNEQFF
V: TRBV9; J: TRBJ1-5; size: .; D: .; DNA: TGTGCCAGCAGCGTAGGGCAGGGAGATCAGCCCCAGCATTTT; CDR3: CASSVGQGDQPQHF
V: TRBV14; J: TRBJ2-4; size: .; D: .; DNA: TGTGCCAGCAGCCGCAGATCGTCCGCAGGGTCTTCGGACATTCAGTACTTC; CDR3: CASSRRSSAGSSDIQYF
V: TRBV3-1; J: TRBJ2-1; size: few; D: TRBD2; DNA: TGTGCCAGCAGCGACTATAGCGGGAGACTTACCAATGAGCAGTTCTTC; CDR3: CASSDYSGRLTNEQFF
V: TRBV24-1; J: TRBJ2-1; size: .; D: TRBD1; DNA: TGTGCCACCAGGGGACAGGGGAGCTACAATGAGCAGTTCTTC; CDR3: CATRGQGSYNEQFF
V: TRBV7-2; J: TRBJ2-7; size: .; D: TRBD2; DNA: TGTGCCAGCAGCTTACTCGGGGGGAGCTCCTACGAGCAGTACTTC; CDR3: CASSLLGGSSYEQYF
V: TRBV28; J: TRBJ1-4; size: .; D: .; DNA: TGTGCCAGCAGTCAAGGCGGGGGCTCTGAAAAACTGTTTTTT; CDR3: CASSQGGGSEKLFF
V: TRBV7-2; J: TRBJ2-3; size: .; D: .; DNA: TGTGCCAGCAGCTTATTGGGGCTCGCCACAGATACGCAGTATTTT; CDR3: CASSLLGLATDTQYF
V: TRBV27; J: TRBJ1-5; size: .; D: .; DNA: TGTGCCAGCAACCCGGGCAGTATCTTGGGAAGCAATCAGCCCCAGCATTTT; CDR3: CASNPGSILGSNQPQHF
V: TRBV12-3/TRBV12-4; J: TRBJ2-1; size: few; D: .; DNA: TGTGCCAGCAGTTTAGTGGTTTACAATGAGCAGTTCTTC; CDR3: CASSLVVYNEQFF
V: TRBV5-1; J: TRBJ2-5; size: .; D: TRBD1; DNA: TGCGCCAGCAGCGGTACAGGGGTTGAGCAGTACTTC; CDR3: CASSGTGVEQYF
V: TRBV29-1; J: TRBJ2-7; size: .; D: .; DNA: TGCAGCGTTGGCCTACTCGGCACAGGGATCCTGCCCTACGAGCAGTACTTC; CDR3: CSVGLLGTGILPYEQYF
V: TRBV2; J: TRBJ1-1; size: once; D: .; DNA: TGTGCCAGCAGGGCCCGGGGCCTGAACACTGAAGCTTTCTTT; CDR3: CASRARGLNTEAFF
V: TRBV29-1; J: TRBJ2-7; size: many; D: .; DNA: TGCAGCGTTGAGCGGGAAAGCTCCTACGAGCAGTACTTC; CDR3: CSVERESSYEQYF
V: TRBV4-1; J: TRBJ2-3; size: few; D: TRBD2; DNA: TGCGCCAGCAGCCATAAGCGGGACCTAGATACGCAGTATTTT; CDR3: CASSHKRDLDTQYF
V: TRBV5-1; J: TRBJ2-7; size: few; D: TRBD2; DNA: TGCGCCTCAAACATCGGAGCGGGGGACTACGAGCAGTACTTC; CDR3: CASNIGAGDYEQYF
V: TRBV25-1; J: TRBJ1-2; size: .; D: .; DNA: TGTGCCAGCAGTGATTACAGGGTGCAGGGCTATGGCTACACCTTC; CDR3: CASSDYRVQGYGYTF
V: TRBV7-9; J: TRBJ2-6; size: .; D: .; DNA: TGTGCCAGCAGCTTGGGGACCGAGGCTTTTGGGGCCAACGTCCTGACTTTC; CDR3: CASSLGTEAFGANVLTF
V: TRBV5-7; J: TRBJ2-1; size: .; D: TRBD2; DNA: TGTGCCAGCAGCTTGAGGACTAGCGGGCCGAATGAGCAGTTCTTC; CDR3: CASSLRTSGPNEQFF
V: TRBV29-1; J: TRBJ1-1; size: .; D: TRBD1; DNA: TGCAGCGTGGGGACAGGGCCAAACACTAAAGCTTTCTTT; CDR3: CSVGTGPNTKAFF
V: TRBV28; J: TRBJ2-5; size: few; D: TRBD1; DNA: TGTGCCAGCACCTCGACAGGGCTAGAGACCCAGTACTTC; CDR3: CASTSTGLETQYF
V: TRBV27; J: TRBJ2-7; size: .; D: .; DNA: TGTGCCAGCAGTCTCTCGGTAGCGGATTCCTACGAGCAGTACTTC; CDR3: CASSLSVADSYEQYF
V: TRBV7-9; J: TRBJ2-4; size: few; D: .; DNA: TGTGCCAGCAGCTTAGGGCCGCGGGTGAGGATGGAGGGAGCCAAAAACATTCAGTACTTC; CDR3: CASSLGPRVRMEGAKNIQYF
V: TRBV12-3/TRBV12-4; J: TRBJ1-4; size: few; D: .; DNA: TGTGCCAGCAGCGCGTTCGCAGGGGAGGATGAAAAACTGTTTTTT; CDR3: CASSAFAGEDEKLFF
V: TRBV14; J: TRBJ1-2; size: .; D: .; DNA: TGTGCCAGCAGTCCCTCACAGGGCCTTAACTATGGCTACACCTTC; CDR3: CASSPSQGLNYGYTF
V: TRBV29-1; J: TRBJ2-1; size: .; D: TRBD2; DNA: TGCAGCGTTGGGCCTAGCGGGAGGGATGAGCAGTTCTTC; CDR3: CSVGPSGRDEQFF
V: TRBV5-6; J: TRBJ2-3; size: .; D: .; DNA: TGTGCCAGCAGCGAACGAGGACGGTCCTCCACAGATACGCAGTATTTT; CDR3: CASSERGRSSTDTQYF
V: TRBV5-6; J: TRBJ1-2; size: .; D: .; DNA: TGTGCCAGCAGCTTGCCAACGTCCTATGGCTACACCTTC; CDR3: CASSLPTSYGYTF
V: TRBV7-9; J: TRBJ2-3; size: .; D: TRBD2; DNA: TGTGCCAGCACGGGACTAGCTTCGAGCACAGATACGCAGTATTTT; CDR3: CASTGLASSTDTQYF
V: TRBV20-1; J: TRBJ2-7; size: .; D: TRBD1; DNA: TGCAGTGCTAGGTCCGGGGACAGAGGGTCCGCCGAGCAGTACTTC; CDR3: CSARSGDRGSAEQYF
V: TRBV5-1; J: TRBJ2-5; size: .; D: TRBD2; DNA: TGCGCCAGCAGCTTGGGCCAGCGGGGATCTCTAACGGGGGAGACCCAGTACTTC; CDR3: CASSLGQRGSLTGETQYF